This is a list of T cell receptor beta chains from one sample in a study of blood T cell repertoires in COVID-19. Generated by immunoSEQ multiplex PCR, the TCRdb table keeps only in-frame clones and is missing some. The sample carries around 87,000 clones, roughly nine tenths recorded once. The sequenced material came from peripheral blood. These TCRs come from a middle-aged man with acute or convalescent COVID-19. Each CDR3 is given with its conserved first and last residue. D genes are given only for firm matches. Clone size is shown for a subset of rows, as once, few, many or a class of expanded clone.

CDR3: CASSLGGGTQYF
DNA: TGTGCCAGCAGCCTGGGGGGAGGTACGCAGTATTTT
size: .
D: .
J: TRBJ2-3
V: TRBV7-3

CDR3: CASSFGGRPSNQPQHF
DNA: TGTGCCAGCAGTTTCGGGGGACGGCCTTCTAATCAGCCCCAGCATTTT
size: many
D: .
J: TRBJ1-5
V: TRBV28

CDR3: CASSPGTAGPEAFF
DNA: TGTGCCAGCAGCCCCGGGACAGCCGGTCCTGAAGCTTTCTTT
size: .
D: TRBD1
J: TRBJ1-1
V: TRBV7-2

CDR3: CASSVARDRGNTEAFF
DNA: TGTGCCAGCAGCGTAGCTCGGGACAGGGGGAACACTGAAGCTTTCTTT
size: .
D: TRBD1
J: TRBJ1-1
V: TRBV9

CDR3: CSVEGQSGGKLFF
DNA: TGCAGCGTTGAAGGACAGTCGGGTGGAAAACTGTTTTTT
size: few
D: .
J: TRBJ1-4
V: TRBV29-1

CDR3: CASSLVGRNTEAFF
DNA: TGCGCCAGCAGCTTGGTGGGCAGGAACACTGAAGCTTTCTTT
size: .
D: .
J: TRBJ1-1
V: TRBV5-1

CDR3: CASGQTQRGDHEQFF
DNA: TGTGCCAGCGGCCAGACACAGCGGGGGGACCATGAGCAGTTCTTC
size: .
D: TRBD2
J: TRBJ2-1
V: TRBV6-2/TRBV6-3

CDR3: CASSSGLATNTGELFF
DNA: TGTGCCAGCAGTTCGGGTCTAGCCACGAACACCGGGGAGCTGTTTTTT
size: .
D: .
J: TRBJ2-2
V: TRBV27

CDR3: CASRQYNSPLHF
DNA: TGTGCCAGCAGGCAGTATAATTCACCCCTCCACTTT
size: once
D: .
J: TRBJ1-6
V: TRBV28

CDR3: CASSYAAAGGFNEQFF
DNA: TGTGCCAGCAGTTACGCGGCGGCGGGGGGGTTTAATGAGCAGTTCTTC
size: .
D: TRBD2
J: TRBJ2-1
V: TRBV6-5

CDR3: CASSPEALSNTQYF
DNA: TGTGCCAGCAGCCCTGAAGCGCTCAGCAATACGCAGTATTTT
size: .
D: .
J: TRBJ2-3
V: TRBV11-2

CDR3: CASSEATGALERLFF
DNA: TGTGCCAGCAGTGAAGCAACAGGGGCTTTGGAAAGACTGTTTTTT
size: .
D: TRBD1
J: TRBJ1-4
V: TRBV6-1

CDR3: CASSLFGDEQFF
DNA: TGTGCCAGCAGCTTATTCGGTGATGAGCAGTTCTTC
size: .
D: .
J: TRBJ2-1
V: TRBV7-3

CDR3: CASSYGQGNYGYTF
DNA: TGTGCCAGCAGCTATGGACAGGGTAACTATGGCTACACCTTC
size: .
D: TRBD1
J: TRBJ1-2
V: TRBV7-9

CDR3: CASSFYRGGDTQYF
DNA: TGTGCCAGCAGTTTCTACAGGGGTGGGGATACGCAGTATTTT
size: .
D: TRBD1
J: TRBJ2-3
V: TRBV27

CDR3: CASRYDRMGNQPQHF
DNA: TGTGCCAGCAGGTACGACAGGATGGGTAATCAGCCCCAGCATTTT
size: once
D: .
J: TRBJ1-5
V: TRBV28

CDR3: CASRSGQGGPDTQYF
DNA: TGTGCCAGCAGATCCGGACAGGGTGGCCCAGATACGCAGTATTTT
size: .
D: TRBD1
J: TRBJ2-3
V: TRBV7-2

CDR3: CASGLEGGYEQYF
DNA: TGTGCTAGTGGACTAGAAGGGGGCTACGAGCAGTACTTC
size: .
D: .
J: TRBJ2-7
V: TRBV12-5

CDR3: CASTLTGVPGANVLTF
DNA: TGTGCCAGCACCCTGACAGGGGTCCCTGGGGCCAACGTCCTGACTTTC
size: .
D: TRBD1
J: TRBJ2-6
V: TRBV28

CDR3: CASSQELGQGAQPQHF
DNA: TGTGCCAGCAGCCAAGAGTTGGGACAGGGAGCTCAGCCCCAGCATTTT
size: .
D: TRBD1
J: TRBJ1-5
V: TRBV3-1/TRBV3-2

CDR3: CAWVTGGRDYGYTF
DNA: TGTGCCTGGGTCACAGGGGGAAGGGACTATGGCTACACCTTC
size: .
D: TRBD1
J: TRBJ1-2
V: TRBV30

CDR3: CASSAGTGGASAGYTF
DNA: TGTGCCAGCAGCGCGGGGACAGGGGGCGCGTCGGCTGGCTACACCTTC
size: .
D: TRBD1
J: TRBJ1-2
V: TRBV7-9

CDR3: CASSLADTEAFF
DNA: TGCGCCAGCAGCTTGGCGGACACTGAAGCTTTCTTT
size: .
D: .
J: TRBJ1-1
V: TRBV5-1

CDR3: CASSYSGTASYEQYF
DNA: TGTGCCAGCAGTTACTCCGGGACAGCCTCCTACGAGCAGTACTTC
size: .
D: TRBD1
J: TRBJ2-7
V: TRBV6-5

CDR3: CASSSGTDTDTQYF
DNA: TGTGCCAGCTCATCCGGGACAGACACAGATACGCAGTATTTT
size: .
D: TRBD1
J: TRBJ2-3
V: TRBV18

CDR3: CASSERTGITNEQFF
DNA: TGTGCCAGTAGCGAGAGGACAGGCATTACCAATGAGCAGTTCTTC
size: .
D: TRBD1
J: TRBJ2-1
V: TRBV19

CDR3: CASSPFGGGRTDTQYF
DNA: TGTGCCAGCTCACCCTTTGGGGGGGGAAGGACAGATACGCAGTATTTT
size: once
D: TRBD2
J: TRBJ2-3
V: TRBV18

CDR3: CATGETGFTEAFF
DNA: TGTGCCACCGGGGAGACAGGTTTCACTGAAGCTTTCTTT
size: .
D: .
J: TRBJ1-1
V: TRBV6-4

CDR3: CASRPLTGTEAFF
DNA: TGTGCCAGCAGACCTCTTACAGGGACTGAAGCTTTCTTT
size: .
D: .
J: TRBJ1-1
V: TRBV12-3/TRBV12-4

CDR3: CASSEFWAGDDEQYF
DNA: TGTGCCAGCAGTGAATTTTGGGCAGGGGATGACGAGCAGTACTTC
size: many
D: .
J: TRBJ2-7
V: TRBV6-1

CDR3: CASSWATVPMNTEAFF
DNA: TGTGCCAGCAGTTGGGCGACAGTCCCTATGAACACTGAAGCTTTCTTT
size: .
D: .
J: TRBJ1-1
V: TRBV27

CDR3: CASSLIDTADTQYF
DNA: TGCGCCAGCAGCTTGATTGACACCGCAGATACGCAGTATTTT
size: .
D: .
J: TRBJ2-3
V: TRBV5-1

CDR3: CASSTQQGINSPLHF
DNA: TGTGCCAGCAGTACCCAACAGGGGATAAATTCACCCCTCCACTTT
size: .
D: TRBD1
J: TRBJ1-6
V: TRBV6-5

CDR3: CASSIRGQGVNEQFF
DNA: TGCGCCAGCAGCATTAGAGGACAGGGGGTCAATGAGCAGTTCTTC
size: .
D: TRBD1
J: TRBJ2-1
V: TRBV5-1

CDR3: CASSSQVGENIQYF
DNA: TGCGCCAGCAGCTCCCAGGTGGGCGAAAACATTCAGTACTTC
size: once
D: .
J: TRBJ2-4
V: TRBV5-1

CDR3: CATKEGASYEQYF
DNA: TGTGCCACCAAGGAAGGGGCCTCCTACGAGCAGTACTTC
size: .
D: .
J: TRBJ2-7
V: TRBV12-3/TRBV12-4

CDR3: CASFLGRDPNTEAFF
DNA: TGTGCCAGCTTTCTTGGGCGGGACCCGAACACTGAAGCTTTCTTT
size: .
D: .
J: TRBJ1-1
V: TRBV6-5

CDR3: CASSARRGASNEQFF
DNA: TGTGCCAGCAGCGCACGGAGGGGCGCGTCAAATGAGCAGTTCTTC
size: .
D: .
J: TRBJ2-1
V: TRBV11-1

CDR3: CASSLGAGGQLNYGYTF
DNA: TGTGCCAGCAGCTTGGGGGCAGGGGGCCAACTTAACTATGGCTACACCTTC
size: .
D: TRBD1
J: TRBJ1-2
V: TRBV5-6

CDR3: CASSRRLAGAYNEQFF
DNA: TGTGCCAGCAGCCGAAGACTAGCGGGGGCGTACAATGAGCAGTTCTTC
size: .
D: TRBD2
J: TRBJ2-1
V: TRBV9

CDR3: CASSPTTAYGYTF
DNA: TGTGCCAGCAGCCCGACAACAGCATATGGCTACACCTTC
size: .
D: .
J: TRBJ1-2
V: TRBV27

CDR3: CASSTQGAGQPQHF
DNA: TGTGCCAGTAGTACCCAGGGGGCAGGGCAGCCCCAGCATTTT
size: .
D: TRBD1
J: TRBJ1-5
V: TRBV19

CDR3: CASSLGPQVNNSPLHF
DNA: TGCGCCAGCAGCTTGGGCCCGCAGGTGAATAATTCACCCCTCCACTTT
size: .
D: .
J: TRBJ1-6
V: TRBV5-1

CDR3: CASSLDGGAEDTQYF
DNA: TGTGCCAGCAGCTTAGACGGGGGGGCCGAAGATACGCAGTATTTT
size: .
D: TRBD2
J: TRBJ2-3
V: TRBV11-2

CDR3: CASSQDNRANNEQFF
DNA: TGTGCCAGCAGCCAAGATAACAGGGCTAACAATGAGCAGTTCTTC
size: .
D: .
J: TRBJ2-1
V: TRBV3-1/TRBV3-2

CDR3: CSVVSGGEAFF
DNA: TGCAGCGTTGTGTCAGGGGGCGAGGCTTTCTTT
size: few
D: TRBD1
J: TRBJ1-1
V: TRBV29-1

CDR3: CASSGGVESTQYF
DNA: TGTGCCAGCAGTGGGGGGGTCGAGTCAACGCAGTATTTT
size: .
D: .
J: TRBJ2-3
V: TRBV6-4

CDR3: CASSLGQGRIGEQFF
DNA: TGTGCCAGCAGCTTGGGACAGGGAAGGATAGGTGAGCAGTTCTTC
size: .
D: TRBD1
J: TRBJ2-1
V: TRBV9

CDR3: CASSPTGVDNSPLHF
DNA: TGTGCCAGCAGCCCAACAGGGGTGGATAATTCACCCCTCCACTTT
size: once
D: TRBD1
J: TRBJ1-6
V: TRBV7-9

CDR3: CASSQDIGVRQPQHF
DNA: TGTGCCAGCAGCCAAGATATAGGGGTACGGCAGCCCCAGCATTTT
size: .
D: .
J: TRBJ1-5
V: TRBV3-1/TRBV3-2

CDR3: CASSQDSSQPQHF
DNA: TGTGCCAGCAGCCAGGACTCATCTCAGCCCCAGCATTTT
size: .
D: .
J: TRBJ1-5
V: TRBV2